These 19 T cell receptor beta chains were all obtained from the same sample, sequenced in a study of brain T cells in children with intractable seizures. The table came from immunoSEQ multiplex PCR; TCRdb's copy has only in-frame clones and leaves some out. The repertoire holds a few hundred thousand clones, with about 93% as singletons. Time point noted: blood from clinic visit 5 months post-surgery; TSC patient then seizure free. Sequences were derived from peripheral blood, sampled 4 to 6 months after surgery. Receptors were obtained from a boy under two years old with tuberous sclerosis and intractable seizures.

The CDR3 region is CASSEPGVTQYF. In nucleotides, the CDR3 is TGTGCCAGCAGTGAACCGGGGGTAACCCAGTACTTC. This sequence joins TRBV6-1 and TRBJ2-5, with D possibly TRBD2 on 6 matching bases. The CDR3 is 12 residues long. Trimming took 2 bases from V and 8 from J, leaving 9 bases between them. Germline V CDR1 and CDR2: MNHNS, SASEGT.

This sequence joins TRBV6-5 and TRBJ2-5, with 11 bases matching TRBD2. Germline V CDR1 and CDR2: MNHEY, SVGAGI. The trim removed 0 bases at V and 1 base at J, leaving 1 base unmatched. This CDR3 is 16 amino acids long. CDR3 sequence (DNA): TGTGCCAGCAGTTACTCCCTAGCGGGGGGCCAAGAGACCCAGTACTTC. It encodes CASSYSLAGGQETQYF.

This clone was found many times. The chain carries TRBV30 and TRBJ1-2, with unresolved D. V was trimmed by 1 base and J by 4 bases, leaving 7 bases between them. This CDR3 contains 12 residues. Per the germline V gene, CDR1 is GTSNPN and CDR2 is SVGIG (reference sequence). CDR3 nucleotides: TGTGCCTGGAGTGAGGACGGCTATGGCTACACCTTC. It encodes CAWSEDGYGYTF.

CDR3: CSAKSSSGNTIYF. DNA of the CDR3: TGCAGCGCCAAATCTAGCTCTGGAAACACCATATATTTT. The rearrangement joins TRBV29-1 to TRBJ1-3, with D hard to call. There are 13 residues in the CDR3. Looked up from germline, CDR1 is SQVTM and CDR2 is ANQGSEA. Trimming removed 7 bases at V and 0 bases at J, with 10 bases between.

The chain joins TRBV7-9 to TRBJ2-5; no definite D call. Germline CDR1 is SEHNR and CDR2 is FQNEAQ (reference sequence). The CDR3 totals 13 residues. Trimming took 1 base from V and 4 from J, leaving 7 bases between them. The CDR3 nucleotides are TGTGCCAGCAGCTTAGTAGAGCGAGAGACCCAGTACTTC. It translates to CASSLVERETQYF.

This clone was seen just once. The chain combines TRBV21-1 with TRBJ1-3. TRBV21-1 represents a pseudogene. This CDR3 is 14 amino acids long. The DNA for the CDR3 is TGTGCCAGCAGCAAAGATGGGGGGGGAAACACCATATATTTT. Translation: CASSKDGGGNTIYF.

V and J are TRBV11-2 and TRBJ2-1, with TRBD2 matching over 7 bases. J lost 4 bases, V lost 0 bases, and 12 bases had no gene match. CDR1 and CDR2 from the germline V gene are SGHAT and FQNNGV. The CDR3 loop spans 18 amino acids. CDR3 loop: CASSLDLYGSGGYNEQFF. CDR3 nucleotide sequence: TGTGCCAGCAGCTTAGATCTATACGGATCGGGGGGTTACAATGAGCAGTTCTTC.

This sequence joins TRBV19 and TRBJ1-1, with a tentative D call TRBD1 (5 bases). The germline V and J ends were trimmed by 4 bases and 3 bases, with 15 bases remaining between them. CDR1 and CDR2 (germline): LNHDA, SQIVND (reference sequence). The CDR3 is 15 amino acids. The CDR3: CASSTPGGRYTEAFF. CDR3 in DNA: TGTGCCAGTAGTACCCCTGGGGGTAGGTACACTGAAGCTTTCTTT.

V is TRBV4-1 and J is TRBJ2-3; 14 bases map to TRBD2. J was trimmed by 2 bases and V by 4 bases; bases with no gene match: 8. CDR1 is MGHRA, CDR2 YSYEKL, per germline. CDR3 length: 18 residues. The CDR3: CASSRYGTSGGYTDTQYF. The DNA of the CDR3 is TGCGCCAGCAGCCGGTACGGGACTAGCGGGGGATACACAGATACGCAGTATTTT.

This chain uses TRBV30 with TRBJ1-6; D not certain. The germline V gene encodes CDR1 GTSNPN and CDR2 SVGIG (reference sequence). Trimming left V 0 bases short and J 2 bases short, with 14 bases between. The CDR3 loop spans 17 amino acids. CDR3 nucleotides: TGTGCCTGGAGTGTGGCAACGGCGAACCCCTATAATTCACCCCTCCACTTT. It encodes CAWSVATANPYNSPLHF.

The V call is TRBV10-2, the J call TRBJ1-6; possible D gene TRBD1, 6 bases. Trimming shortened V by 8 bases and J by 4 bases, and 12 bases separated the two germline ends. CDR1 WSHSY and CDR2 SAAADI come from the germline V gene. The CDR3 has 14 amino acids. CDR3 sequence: CASGGGLYNSPLHF. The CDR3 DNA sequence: TGCGCCAGCGGGGGGGGGCTTTATAATTCACCCCTCCACTTT.

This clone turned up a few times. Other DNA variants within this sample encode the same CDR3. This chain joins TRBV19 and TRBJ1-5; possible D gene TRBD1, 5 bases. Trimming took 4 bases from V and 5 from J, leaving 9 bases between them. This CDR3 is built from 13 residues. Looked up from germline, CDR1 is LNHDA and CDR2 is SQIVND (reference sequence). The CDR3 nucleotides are TGTGCCAGTAGTACCAAACAGGATCAGCCCCAGCATTTT. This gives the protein CASSTKQDQPQHF.

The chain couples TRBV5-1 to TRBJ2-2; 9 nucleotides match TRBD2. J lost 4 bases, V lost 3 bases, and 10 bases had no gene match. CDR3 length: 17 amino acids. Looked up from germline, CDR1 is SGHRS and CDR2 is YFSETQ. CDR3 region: CASSSGLTSGSTGELFF. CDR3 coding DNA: TGCGCCAGCAGCTCAGGACTGACTAGCGGAAGCACCGGGGAGCTGTTTTTT.

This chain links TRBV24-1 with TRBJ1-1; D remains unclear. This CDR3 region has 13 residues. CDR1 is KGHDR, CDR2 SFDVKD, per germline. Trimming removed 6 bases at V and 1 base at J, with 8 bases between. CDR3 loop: CATSRNQNTEAFF. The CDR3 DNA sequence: TGTGCCACCAGTCGGAACCAGAACACTGAAGCTTTCTTT.

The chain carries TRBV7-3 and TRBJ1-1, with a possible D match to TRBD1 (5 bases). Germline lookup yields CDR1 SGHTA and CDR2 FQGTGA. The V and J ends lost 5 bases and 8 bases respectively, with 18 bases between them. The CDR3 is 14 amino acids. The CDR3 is CASSPSSAGREAFF. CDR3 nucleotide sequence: TGTGCCAGCAGCCCGTCGTCGGCAGGGCGAGAAGCTTTCTTT.

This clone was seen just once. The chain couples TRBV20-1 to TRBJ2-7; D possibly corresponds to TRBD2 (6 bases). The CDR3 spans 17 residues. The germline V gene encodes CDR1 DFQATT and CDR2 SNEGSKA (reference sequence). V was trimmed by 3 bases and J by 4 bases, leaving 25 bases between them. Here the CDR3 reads CSASIRLRVAATYEQYF. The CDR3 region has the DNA TGCAGTGCTAGTATCAGGCTGCGTGTAGCGGCAACTTACGAGCAGTACTTC.

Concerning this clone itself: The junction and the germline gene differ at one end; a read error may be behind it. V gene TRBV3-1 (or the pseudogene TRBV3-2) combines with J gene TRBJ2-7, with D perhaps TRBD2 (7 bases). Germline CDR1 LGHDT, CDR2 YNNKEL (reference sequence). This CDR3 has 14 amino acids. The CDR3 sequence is CASSQDRGAPHRGF. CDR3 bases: TGTGCCAGCAGCCAAGATCGGGGGGCCCCCCATCGGGGCTTC.

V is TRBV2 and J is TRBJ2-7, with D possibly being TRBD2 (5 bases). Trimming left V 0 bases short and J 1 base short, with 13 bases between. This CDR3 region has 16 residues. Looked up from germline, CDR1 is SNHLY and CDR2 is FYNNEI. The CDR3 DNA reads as TGTGCCAGCAGTGAAGCGTGGTGGGGAGCGTCCTACGAGCAGTACTTC. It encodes CASSEAWWGASYEQYF.

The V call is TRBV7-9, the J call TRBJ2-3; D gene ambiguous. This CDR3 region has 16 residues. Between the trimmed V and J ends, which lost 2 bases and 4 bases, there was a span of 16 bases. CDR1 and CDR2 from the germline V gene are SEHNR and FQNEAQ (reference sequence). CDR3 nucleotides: TGTGCCAGCAGCTTAAGGCTACATTCCGTGGCAGATACGCAGTATTTT. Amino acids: CASSLRLHSVADTQYF.